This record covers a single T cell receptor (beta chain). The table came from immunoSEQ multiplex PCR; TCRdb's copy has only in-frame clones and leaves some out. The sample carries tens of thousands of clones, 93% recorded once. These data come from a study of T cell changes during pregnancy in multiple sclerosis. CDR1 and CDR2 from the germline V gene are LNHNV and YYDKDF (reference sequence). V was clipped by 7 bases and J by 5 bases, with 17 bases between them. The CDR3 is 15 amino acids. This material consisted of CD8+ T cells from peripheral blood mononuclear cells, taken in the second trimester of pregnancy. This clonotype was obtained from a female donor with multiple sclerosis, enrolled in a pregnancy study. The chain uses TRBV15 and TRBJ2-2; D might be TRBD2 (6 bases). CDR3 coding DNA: TGTGCCACCACCCTCGGGGGTATAGGGACCGGGGAGCTGTTTTTT. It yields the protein CATTLGGIGTGELFF.